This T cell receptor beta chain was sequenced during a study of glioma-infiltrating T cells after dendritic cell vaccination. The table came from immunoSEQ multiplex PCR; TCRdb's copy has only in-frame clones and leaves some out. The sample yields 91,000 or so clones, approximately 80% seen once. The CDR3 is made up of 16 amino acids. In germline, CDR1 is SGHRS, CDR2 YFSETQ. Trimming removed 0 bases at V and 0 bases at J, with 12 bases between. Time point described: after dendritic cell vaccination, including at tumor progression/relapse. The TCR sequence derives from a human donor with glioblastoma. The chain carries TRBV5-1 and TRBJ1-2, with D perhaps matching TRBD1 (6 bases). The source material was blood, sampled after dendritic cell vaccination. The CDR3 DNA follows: TGCGCCAGCAGCTTGGGAGGGGGGGCTACTAACTATGGCTACACCTTC. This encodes CASSLGGGATNYGYTF.